The 28 T cell receptor beta chains below come from one sample, sequenced in a study of lymphopenia after photon versus proton radiotherapy. Profiling relied on immunoSEQ multiplex PCR, and the TCRdb table lists in-frame clones only, not all of them. The data contain about 160,000 clones, approximately 86% of them singletons. Sequencing was performed on peripheral blood, taken from a patient treated with photon-based radiotherapy. The source is a man aged 50-59 years with gastric cancer.

The chain couples TRBV4-2 to TRBJ1-5, with D hard to call. V was pared by 4 bases and J by 5 bases, with 12 bases between. Germline loops: CDR1 LGHNA, CDR2 YNFKEQ. This CDR3 is built from 14 residues. The CDR3: CASSLEVGDQPQHF. The DNA of the CDR3 is TGTGCCAGCAGCCTGGAAGTGGGAGATCAGCCCCAGCATTTT.

The J gene is TRBJ1-2, the V gene TRBV30; 8 nucleotides match TRBD1. This CDR3 contains 17 residues. Germline V gene data show CDR1 as GTSNPN and CDR2 as SVGIG (reference sequence). V was pared by 0 bases and J by 4 bases, with 13 bases of the junction left unmatched. The CDR3 DNA is TGTGCCTGGAGTGTGGGGCCAGGGGGCTCCCCGACCTATGGCTACACCTTC. This encodes CAWSVGPGGSPTYGYTF. Full variable domain (outside the CDR3, taken from reference TRBV30 and TRBJ1-2): SQTIHQWPATLVQPVGSPLSLECTVEGTSNPNLYWYRQAAGRGLQLLFYSVGIGQISSEVPQNLSASRPQDRQFILSSKKLLLSDSGFYLCAWSVGPGGSPTYGYTFGSGTRLTVV.

The genes are TRBV18 and TRBJ1-2; D remains unclear. With 3 bases removed from V and 3 bases from J, the gap between germline ends came to 14 bases. The CDR3 loop spans 15 amino acids. Germline V gene sequence: CDR1 KGHSH, CDR2 LQKENI. The CDR3 nucleotides read TGTGCCAGCTCACCTCAAACAGTGGGTGACTATGGCTACACCTTC. Its translation: CASSPQTVGDYGYTF.

This clone was counted a single time. CDR3 region: CASSVGLAGGAGVSTGELFF. DNA for the CDR3: TGTGCCAGCAGCGTAGGGCTAGCGGGAGGGGCCGGAGTGAGCACCGGGGAGCTGTTTTTT. The chain joins TRBV9 to TRBJ2-2; TRBD2 matches at 12 bases. The ends lost 0 bases at V and 4 bases at J; junction bases unmatched: 13. The CDR3 sequence is 20 residues long. The germline V gene has CDR1 SGDLS and CDR2 YYNGEE.

The gene calls are TRBV7-2 and TRBJ2-1; 10 bases line up with TRBD2. The junction had 4 bases not matched to a gene; V was cut back by 5 bases and J by 3 bases. This CDR3 region has 15 residues. From germline, CDR1 is SGHTA and CDR2 FQGNSA. CDR3 sequence: CASSPSSGSYNEQFF. Written as DNA, the CDR3 is TGTGCCAGCAGCCCCTCTAGCGGGAGCTACAATGAGCAGTTCTTC.

This clone came up many times. The rearrangement joins TRBV19 to TRBJ2-1; D gene ambiguous. There are 15 residues in the CDR3. The V gene's germline CDR1 is LNHDA and CDR2 SQIVND (reference sequence). Trimming left V 3 bases short and J 2 bases short, with 11 bases between. The CDR3 DNA reads TGTGCCAGTAGTATCGGACCTTCCCCCTACAATGAGCAGTTCTTC. Amino acids: CASSIGPSPYNEQFF.

The chain links TRBV19 to TRBJ2-3; a weak D match, TRBD1 (6 bases). Germline V gives CDR1 LNHDA, CDR2 SQIVND (reference sequence). The CDR3 length is 15 residues. Deletions cut 6 bases from V and 2 bases from J, with 15 bases between. In DNA, the CDR3 is TGTGCCAGTAGCGTTCAGGGGAAGAACACAGATACGCAGTATTTT. It encodes CASSVQGKNTDTQYF.

The rearrangement joins TRBV7-2 to TRBJ1-3; no reliable D call. Deletions cut 0 bases from V and 2 bases from J, with 17 bases between. The CDR3 is 18 residues long. Germline V CDR1 and CDR2: SGHTA, FQGNSA. The CDR3 region has the DNA TGTGCCAGCAGCTTAGCGGGCCGGAATCACGTTGCTGGAAACACCATATATTTT. Translating it yields CASSLAGRNHVAGNTIYF.

The chain employs TRBV15 and TRBJ2-7; the D is unclear. CDR3 length: 16 residues. Looked up from germline, CDR1 is LNHNV and CDR2 is YYDKDF (reference sequence). V was shortened by 0 bases and J by 0 bases, with 12 bases between the two germline ends. The CDR3, as DNA: TGTGCCACCAGCAGAGAAGCTCCACCGAGCTCCTACGAGCAGTACTTC. Protein sequence: CATSREAPPSSYEQYF.

The chain joins TRBV10-3 to TRBJ1-2; D call uncertain. The CDR3 sequence is 14 residues long. The ends were cut back, 0 bases at V and 8 bases at J, with 13 bases in the middle. Germline CDR1 ENHRY, CDR2 SYGVKD. For the CDR3, the DNA is TGTGCCATCAGTGAGTCTTCGAGGGAAGGAGGCTACACCTTC. Protein: CAISESSREGGYTF.

The CDR3 protein is CASSQDSVGQGRGNEQFF. The CDR3 DNA is TGCGCCAGCAGCCAAGATTCGGTTGGACAGGGAAGGGGCAATGAGCAGTTCTTC. The chain employs TRBV4-3 and TRBJ2-1; 8 positions agree with TRBD1. Germline V lookup: CDR1 LGHNA, CDR2 YSLEER. The CDR3 has 18 amino acids. V lost 0 bases, J lost 6 bases, and 13 bases stayed unmatched.

V is TRBV27 and J is TRBJ2-7, with 9 bases lining up with TRBD2. There are 16 residues in the CDR3. The germline V gene has CDR1 MNHEY and CDR2 SMNVEV (reference sequence). V was pared by 2 bases and J by 2 bases, with 7 bases of the junction left unmatched. The CDR3: CASSLRLAEGAYEQYF. CDR3 DNA sequence: TGTGCCAGCAGTTTAAGACTAGCGGAGGGGGCCTACGAGCAGTACTTC.

CDR3 region: CASSPTSDSYEQYF. The CDR3 DNA reads TGCGCCAGCAGCCCGACTAGCGACTCCTACGAGCAGTACTTC. The rearrangement uses TRBV5-1 and TRBJ2-7; 8 bases fit TRBD2. The CDR3 sequence is 14 residues long. V was pared by 4 bases and J by 0 bases, with 3 bases of the junction left unmatched. CDR1 is SGHRS and CDR2 is YFSETQ in the germline V gene.

This clone was counted a single time. This chain joins TRBV27 and TRBJ1-2, with D perhaps TRBD1 (6 bases). Deletions cut 7 bases from V and 8 bases from J, with 20 bases between. The CDR3 runs to 14 residues. CDR1 and CDR2 (germline): MNHEY, SMNVEV (reference sequence). CDR3 region: CASIPQRGAGGYTF. The DNA for the CDR3 is TGTGCCAGCATCCCCCAGCGGGGGGCTGGGGGCTACACCTTC.

V is TRBV5-1 and J is TRBJ1-3; D is undetermined. The CDR3 totals 15 residues. Deletions cut 0 bases from V and 4 bases from J, with 11 bases between. Germline V gene sequence: CDR1 SGHRS, CDR2 YFSETQ. The CDR3: CASSLDAAAGNTIYF. The DNA of the CDR3 is TGCGCCAGCAGCTTGGACGCGGCAGCCGGAAACACCATATATTTT.

The table lists this clone with a count of one. V gene TRBV28 combines with J gene TRBJ2-7; D is uncertain. The germline V gene has CDR1 MDHEN and CDR2 SYDVKM. Trimming shortened V by 6 bases and J by 6 bases, and 12 bases separated the two germline ends. This CDR3 has 12 residues. The CDR3 DNA is TGTGCCAGCAGGGCGACGTCGGGCGAGCAGTACTTC. Amino acid sequence: CASRATSGEQYF.

The V and J genes are TRBV6-5 and TRBJ1-1, with unresolved D. Germline CDR1 reads MNHEY; CDR2 reads SVGAGI. The length of the CDR3 is 14 residues. The ends were cut back, 0 bases at V and 3 bases at J, with 8 bases in the middle. The CDR3 nucleotides read TGTGCCAGCAGTTACTCAGGGCCTGACACTGAAGCTTTCTTT. Translation: CASSYSGPDTEAFF.

The CDR3 nucleotides are TGTGCCAGCAGCTTTCAGGGGGCTCCGGTATACGAGCAGTACTTC. Translating it yields CASSFQGAPVYEQYF. The V and J genes are TRBV5-4 and TRBJ2-7, with 8 bases aligning to TRBD1. This CDR3 region has 15 residues. Germline-derived CDR1 and CDR2 are SGHNT and YYREEE (reference sequence). V was clipped by 2 bases and J by 4 bases; unmatched bases: 8.

On this clone: One junction end disagrees with the germline gene, perhaps due to a read error. This sequence joins TRBV28 and TRBJ1-5, with D unresolved. The CDR3 loop spans 12 amino acids. Germline V gene data show CDR1 as MDHEN and CDR2 as SYDVKM. This chain's CDR3 is CASSLGNRPQHF. The CDR3 DNA reads as TGTGCCAGCAGCCTAGGTAATCGGCCCCAGCATTTT.

The chain recombines TRBV7-6 with TRBJ2-7; possible D gene TRBD2, 5 bases. CDR3 length: 14 amino acids. V lost 6 bases and J lost 3, with 15 bases in between. Germline V lookup: CDR1 SGHVS, CDR2 FNYEAQ. The CDR3 coding sequence is TGTGCCAGCAGTCAACTCCGGGGAGACTACGAGCAGTACTTC. Its protein product is CASSQLRGDYEQYF.

The chain recombines TRBV19 with TRBJ2-7; no firm D call. CDR3 length: 12 amino acids. Germline-derived CDR1 and CDR2 are LNHDA and SQIVND (reference sequence). Trimming pared 3 bases from V and 4 bases from J, leaving 7 bases between. The CDR3 DNA follows: TGTGCCAGTAGTATGGGCAGGTACGAGCAGTACTTC. This translates into CASSMGRYEQYF. Full variable domain (missing parts from reference TRBV19 and TRBJ2-7): DGGITQSPKYLFRKEGQNVTLSCEQNLNHDAMYWYRQDPGQGLRLIYYSQIVNDFQKGDIAEGYSVSREKKESFPLTVTSAQKNPTAFYLCASSMGRYEQYFGPGTRLTVT.

The chain couples TRBV11-1 to TRBJ2-6; TRBD1 might be the D (5 bases). The CDR3 has 19 amino acids. The V end lost 3 bases, the J end lost 0 bases, and 18 bases lay between the germline ends. The germline CDR1 and CDR2 sequences are SGHAT and FQDESV (reference sequence). In DNA form, the CDR3 reads TGTGCCAGCAGCTTCGGCGCAGGGATCTCTTTCTCTGGGGCCAACGTCCTGACTTTC. This codes for CASSFGAGISFSGANVLTF. The full variable domain, rest sourced from reference TRBV11-1 and TRBJ2-6, is EAEVAQSPRYKITEKSQAVAFWCDPISGHATLYWYRQILGQGPELLVQFQDESVVDDSQLPKDRFSAERLKGVDSTLKIQPAELGDSAMYLCASSFGAGISFSGANVLTFGAGSRLTVL.

The V gene is TRBV29-1, the J gene TRBJ1-2; D may be TRBD1 (6 bases). The CDR3 is 12 residues long. The ends were cut back, 8 bases at V and 2 bases at J, with 12 bases in the middle. Germline V gives CDR1 SQVTM, CDR2 ANQGSEA. CDR3 coding DNA: TGCAGCACCAGGACAGAAAACTATGGCTACACCTTC. This codes for CSTRTENYGYTF.

J is TRBJ1-5 and V is TRBV6-6; no reliable D call. From germline, CDR1 is MNHNY and CDR2 SVGAGI (reference sequence). Trimming left V 5 bases short and J 4 bases short, with 6 bases between. There are 12 residues in the CDR3. The chain's CDR3 is CASSQPNQPQHF. The CDR3 DNA sequence: TGTGCCAGCAGTCAACCGAATCAGCCCCAGCATTTT.

This rearrangement joins TRBV4-1 to TRBJ2-1, with D possibly TRBD2 on 6 matching bases. This CDR3 is 13 amino acids long. V was trimmed by 0 bases and J by 16 bases, leaving 16 bases between them. Germline CDR1 reads MGHRA; CDR2 reads YSYEKL. The CDR3 protein is CASSQDRLTGVFF. CDR3 bases: TGCGCCAGCAGCCAAGATCGGCTTACGGGAGTTTTCTTC.

This chain joins TRBV28 and TRBJ1-5; D is unclear. This CDR3 has 12 amino acids. Germline CDR1 and CDR2: MDHEN and SYDVKM. V was pared by 6 bases and J by 5 bases, with 8 bases between. CDR3 sequence reads: CASREADQPQHF. In DNA, the CDR3 is TGTGCCAGCAGGGAGGCGGATCAGCCCCAGCATTTT.

The rearrangement joins TRBV19 to TRBJ1-2, with 7 bases aligning to TRBD1. The V gene's germline CDR1 is LNHDA and CDR2 SQIVND (reference sequence). This CDR3 contains 18 residues. V lost 5 bases, J lost 0 bases, and 15 bases stayed unmatched. This chain's CDR3 is CASSPRGTRGPSNYGYTF. As DNA, the CDR3 is TGTGCCAGTAGTCCTAGAGGGACAAGGGGGCCCTCTAACTATGGCTACACCTTC.

The V and J genes are TRBV29-1 and TRBJ1-1, with D perhaps TRBD1 (6 bases). Per the germline V gene, CDR1 is SQVTM and CDR2 is ANQGSEA. Trimming removed 4 bases from V and 4 bases from J, with 16 bases in between. CDR3 size: 14 residues. In DNA, the CDR3 is TGCAGCGTTGTACTTGGGGGGCCCAGCACTGAAGCTTTCTTT. This translates into CSVVLGGPSTEAFF.